Below, 9 T cell receptor beta chains from the same sample are listed, as sequenced in a study of patients and donors after allogeneic stem cell transplantation. Via MiXCR, TCRdb re-called the RT-PCR reads, giving one row per CDR3 protein. The sample records about 2,700 distinct CDR3 sequences, roughly 3.8% being singletons. Sequences were obtained from blood, either unsorted or a sorted T cell fraction (not recorded which). Receptor source: a human donor who was either an allogeneic HSCT recipient or a stem cell or donor lymphocyte infusion donor (not recorded which). It is not recorded whose cells these are; they may come from a transplant donor.

This clonotype was seen at least ten times. J is TRBJ2-7 and V is TRBV6-5; D may match TRBD1 or TRBD2 (5 bases each). CDR3 length: 18 residues. V was cut by 6 bases and J by 5 bases, with 29 bases left in between. CDR1 and CDR2 (germline): MNHEY, SVGAGI. Here the CDR3 DNA reads TGTGCCAGCAGCCCCCCGGGACGGTACAGTGGGGTCTCACACGAGCAGTACTTC. Translation: CASSPPGRYSGVSHEQYF.

This clonotype was seen only a few times. The V call is TRBV5-1, the J call TRBJ1-1; tentatively, D is TRBD1 (6 bases). The germline CDR1 and CDR2 sequences are SGHRS and YFSETQ. V lost 6 bases, J lost 4 bases, and 13 bases lay in between. This CDR3 is built from 13 residues. The CDR3 spells CASMLRGGTEAFF. CDR3 in DNA: TGCGCCAGCATGCTTAGGGGGGGCACTGAAGCTTTCTTT.

This clonotype showed up many times. The genes are TRBV12-3 or TRBV12-4 and TRBJ2-5; D tentatively fits TRBD1 or TRBD2 (5 bases each). The V end was cut by 4 bases, the J end by 7 bases, with 16 bases between. The CDR3 extends over 14 amino acids. In DNA form, the CDR3 reads TGTGCCAGCAGTTCCGGGACCCAACTCGGGACCCAGTACTTC. This encodes CASSSGTQLGTQYF.

This clonotype was picked up a small number of times. Given a much more abundant clone one base away, this may be a read error. The DNA of the CDR3 is TGTGCCAGTAGTTATAGGAACACCGGGGAGCCGTTTTTT. This translates into CASSYRNTGEPFF. V gene TRBV19 combines with J gene TRBJ2-2; tentative D call: TRBD2 (5 bases). Germline loops: CDR1 LNHDA, CDR2 SQIVND (reference sequence). This CDR3 spans 13 amino acids.

The sample holds many counts of this clonotype. V gene TRBV6-5 combines with J gene TRBJ1-6; 7 bases line up with TRBD1. Trimming removed 5 bases from V and 5 bases from J; junction bases left unmatched: 6. The germline V gene has CDR1 MNHEY and CDR2 SVGAGI. The CDR3 loop spans 15 amino acids. The DNA for the CDR3 is TGTGCCAGCAGTCCCCCGGGACAGCATAATTCACCCCTCCACTTT. It translates to CASSPPGQHNSPLHF.

The chain carries TRBV4-1 and TRBJ2-7, with D tentatively TRBD1 or TRBD2 (5 bases each). The CDR3 sequence is 14 residues long. Germline CDR1 MGHRA, CDR2 YSYEKL. V shed 4 bases and J shed 0 bases, with 10 bases lying between them. CDR3 nucleotides: TGCGCCAGCAGCCCCCGGGACGGCTCCTACGAGCAGTACTTC. It translates to CASSPRDGSYEQYF.

This clonotype was detected many times. Germline is not matched at one junction end, which may reflect a read error. V and J are TRBV3-1 and TRBJ2-7; 10 bases map to TRBD2. The CDR3 extends over 13 amino acids. Germline CDR1 is LGHDT and CDR2 is YNNKEL (reference sequence). CDR3 nucleotides: TGTGCCAGCAGCCAAGGGGAACTAGCGGGACCGTCCTTC. It yields the protein CASSQGELAGPSF.

This clonotype was detected many times. The gene calls are TRBV5-6 and TRBJ2-7; 7 nucleotides align to TRBD1. Germline values: CDR1 SGHDT, CDR2 YYEEEE. Trimming removed 3 bases from V and 2 bases from J; junction bases left unmatched: 11. The CDR3 consists of 16 residues. In DNA form, the CDR3 reads TGTGCCAGCAGCTCCGACAGGGTTGCGTACACCTACGAGCAGTACTTC. This encodes CASSSDRVAYTYEQYF.

This clonotype was seen at least ten times. The chain joins TRBV7-9 to TRBJ1-4; 10 positions agree with TRBD1. The CDR3 is 16 residues long. J lost 8 bases, V lost 4 bases, and 10 bases had no gene match. Germline-derived CDR1 and CDR2 are SEHNR and FQNEAQ (reference sequence). CDR3 nucleotide sequence: TGTGCCAGCAGCTATCGTGGGACAGGGGCGGGGGAAAAACTGTTTTTT. The encoded protein is CASSYRGTGAGEKLFF. Supplemented by reference TRBV7-9 and TRBJ1-4, the full variable domain reads DTGVSQNPRHKITKRGQNVTFRCDPISEHNRLYWYRQTLGQGPEFLTYFQNEAQLEKSRLLSDRFSAERPKGSFSTLEIQRTEQGDSAMYLCASSYRGTGAGEKLFFGSGTQLSVL.